Included here is one T cell receptor (beta chain) sequence, with context. Its antigen is still unknown. The individuals who served as donors were healthy Caucasians living in Russia, aged about 6 to 95. Isolated PBMCs totaled at least 7 million in each sample. Primers used in a second PCR of roughly 6 to 11 cycles were a sample-barcoded 5' primer and a J-beta primer mix. Each CDR3 protein gets one entry after TCRdb re-called the 5' RACE reads with MiXCR. The data show about 680,000 distinct CDR3 sequences, approximately 50% seen once. The germline V gene has CDR1 SGHDN and CDR2 FVKESK. The CDR3 covers 13 residues. The ends were cut back, 2 bases at V and 0 bases at J, with 5 bases in the middle. The data are from a study of blood T cells in healthy people across ages. Findings and limits, study-wide: The study found TCR beta diversity correlated strongly with naive T cell percentage. Using unsorted PBMCs precluded a conclusive naive versus antigen-experienced comparison.

Input material: blood. The sequence derives from a woman aged 55 to 70 in good health. V usage is TRBV14 and J usage is TRBJ2-7, with D unresolved. The CDR3 coding sequence is TGTGCCAGCAGCCAACACAGCTCCTACGAGCAGTACTTC. It specifies CASSQHSSYEQYF.